This T cell receptor beta chain was documented in a study of OX40 agonist ivuxolimab in advanced cancers. From germline, CDR1 is SGHDT and CDR2 YYEEEE. The CDR3 contains 17 residues. Trimming took off 5 bases at V and 1 base at J, with 19 bases between the two ends. This table comes from immunoSEQ multiplex PCR, and its TCRdb copy is limited to in-frame clones, with some not included. Among 71,000 or so clones, about 88% were seen once, and the ten largest hold 0.95% to 1.4%. This specimen consisted of CD4+ or CD8+ T cells sorted from blood, obtained in a trial of the OX40 agonist ivuxolimab. This TCR derives from an adult with an advanced solid tumor such as melanoma, head and neck, liver or kidney cancer. V and J are TRBV5-6 and TRBJ1-5; no reliable D call. CDR3 sequence (DNA): TGTGCCAGCAGTTCGGACGGACTCGGTGGGAGCAATCAGCCCCAGCATTTT. It specifies CASSSDGLGGSNQPQHF.